The 3 T cell receptor beta chains listed next were all sequenced from one sample in a study of T-cell memory formation after mild COVID-19. TCRdb itself ran the 5' RACE reads through MiXCR, one entry per CDR3 protein. Of more than 450,000 distinct CDR3 sequences in the sample, about a sixth are singletons; the top ten hold around 12%. The sequenced sample consisted of PBMCs or a T cell subset sorted from them (not recorded which). Receptors were obtained from an adult woman who had mild COVID-19 (a few samples of this study predate the infection). Cell type and time point are not known.

This clonotype turned up a few times. This chain uses TRBV7-9 with TRBJ2-3; TRBD1 might be the D (6 bases). Germline lookup yields CDR1 SEHNR and CDR2 FQNEAQ (reference sequence). V dropped 0 bases and J dropped 3 bases, with 7 bases sitting between them. CDR3 length equals 14 residues. The CDR3 nucleotides are TGTGCCAGCAGCTTAGCTACAGGGACAGATACGCAGTATTTT. Amino acid sequence: CASSLATGTDTQYF. The full variable domain, its missing parts supplied by reference TRBV7-9 and TRBJ2-3, is DTGVSQNPRHKITKRGQNVTFRCDPISEHNRLYWYRQTLGQGPEFLTYFQNEAQLEKSRLLSDRFSAERPKGSFSTLEIQRTEQGDSAMYLCASSLATGTDTQYFGPGTRLTVL.

This clonotype has just a few counts. The gene calls are TRBV4-3 and TRBJ2-2, with TRBD2 matching over 10 bases. In germline, CDR1 is LGHNA, CDR2 YSLEER. This CDR3 region has 16 residues. With 4 bases clipped from V and 4 bases from J, the junction kept 6 bases outside the gene matches. CDR3 DNA sequence: TGCGCCAGCAGCCGAATAGCGGGAGGACGCACCGGGGAGCTGTTTTTT. Protein product: CASSRIAGGRTGELFF.

The J gene is TRBJ1-1, the V gene TRBV6-2 or TRBV6-3; no firm D call. CDR3 length equals 12 residues. Germline CDR1 is MNHEY and CDR2 is SVGEGT. Trimming took 2 bases from V and 3 from J, leaving 4 bases between them. The CDR3 loop is CASSYVDTEAFF. In DNA form, the CDR3 reads TGTGCCAGCAGTTACGTGGACACTGAAGCTTTCTTT.